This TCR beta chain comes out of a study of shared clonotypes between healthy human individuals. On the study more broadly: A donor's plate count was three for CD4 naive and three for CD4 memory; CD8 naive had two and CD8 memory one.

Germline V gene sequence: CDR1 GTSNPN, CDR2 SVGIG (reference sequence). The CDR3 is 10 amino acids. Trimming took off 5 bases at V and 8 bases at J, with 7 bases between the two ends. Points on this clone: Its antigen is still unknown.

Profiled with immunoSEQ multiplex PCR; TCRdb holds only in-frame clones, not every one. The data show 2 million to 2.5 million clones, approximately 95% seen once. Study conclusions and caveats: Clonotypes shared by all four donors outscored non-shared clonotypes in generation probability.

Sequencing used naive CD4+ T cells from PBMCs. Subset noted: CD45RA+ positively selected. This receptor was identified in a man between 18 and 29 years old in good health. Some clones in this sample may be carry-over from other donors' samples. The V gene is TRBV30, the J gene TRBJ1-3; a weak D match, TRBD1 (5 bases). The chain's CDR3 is CAWGGDTIYF. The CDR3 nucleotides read TGTGCCTGGGGGGGGGACACCATATATTTT.